The entry that follows covers one T cell receptor beta chain sequence. Its antigen is not known. CDR1 and CDR2 (germline): LGHNA, YNFKEQ. V was trimmed by 4 bases and J by 1 base, leaving 7 bases between them. The CDR3 sequence is 14 residues long. This sample is drawn from a study of T cell responses to AZD1222 COVID-19 vaccine. Findings of the study overall: Two AZD1222 administrations were followed by greater Spike-specific TCR breadth and depth.

Assay: immunoSEQ multiplex PCR; the TCRdb copy retains only in-frame clones and omits some. The table shows about 64,000 clones, with 80% to 95% occurring only once. This specimen consisted of peripheral blood, obtained 28 days after the second dose of the MenACWY control vaccine. The sequence came from an adult who received the MenACWY meningococcal vaccine as a control. The rearrangement uses TRBV4-2 and TRBJ1-4; the D is unclear. Here the CDR3 DNA reads TGTGCCAGCAGCCTCGGAGTAACTAATGAAAAACTGTTTTTT. It encodes CASSLGVTNEKLFF.